The rows below give T cell receptor beta chains drawn from one sample of a study of blood T cell repertoires in COVID-19. The protocol was immunoSEQ multiplex PCR, while the TCRdb copy is restricted to in-frame clones and leaves out a portion. The sample includes around 46,000 clones, approximately 80% of them seen just once. Sequenced sample: peripheral blood. These receptors all stem from a man between 65 and 85 years old with acute or convalescent COVID-19. The CDR3 runs from the conserved cysteine through the conserved F or W. A D gene is named only where the DNA matches it firmly. Part of the rows lack a size; the others show once, few, many or a class for expanded clones.

J: TRBJ2-5
size: .
V: TRBV7-2
D: .
CDR3: CASSKGPGEYQETQYF

J: TRBJ1-5
size: .
V: TRBV9
D: TRBD1
CDR3: CASSQGADQPQHF

J: TRBJ1-6
size: once
V: TRBV30
D: TRBD1
CDR3: CAWAPRQGPDSPLHF

J: TRBJ1-2
size: .
V: TRBV7-9
D: TRBD1
CDR3: CASSQQGDYGYTF

J: TRBJ2-7
size: .
V: TRBV4-1
D: TRBD2
CDR3: CASSQSTSGGYEQYF

J: TRBJ1-1
size: few
V: TRBV15
D: TRBD1
CDR3: CATSTRTGTDEAFF

J: TRBJ2-1
size: .
V: TRBV28
D: .
CDR3: CASSPGGARNSRQFF

J: TRBJ2-3
size: .
V: TRBV7-3
D: TRBD1
CDR3: CASSSDRGIDTQYF

J: TRBJ2-7
size: .
V: TRBV28
D: TRBD2
CDR3: CASRPPSGMQYF

J: TRBJ1-4
size: .
V: TRBV10-3
D: .
CDR3: CAIKGREGEKLFF

J: TRBJ1-1
size: once
V: TRBV28
D: TRBD1
CDR3: CASSAWDRWDTEAFF

J: TRBJ2-5
size: many
V: TRBV20-1
D: .
CDR3: CSASYGETQYF

J: TRBJ2-5
size: .
V: TRBV6-5
D: .
CDR3: CASRPPGSGQETQYF

J: TRBJ1-6
size: few
V: TRBV5-1
D: TRBD1
CDR3: CASSVSGQVFNSPLHF

J: TRBJ2-4
size: .
V: TRBV30
D: TRBD2
CDR3: CAFGGLGDIQYF

J: TRBJ1-6
size: once
V: TRBV30
D: .
CDR3: CAWSVQGDSPLHF

J: TRBJ1-6
size: .
V: TRBV7-2
D: TRBD1
CDR3: CASSSTGGTASPLHF

J: TRBJ2-4
size: .
V: TRBV3-1/TRBV3-2
D: .
CDR3: CASSDEEAAKNIQYF

J: TRBJ2-7
size: .
V: TRBV6-1
D: .
CDR3: CASSEAGMGGEQYF

J: TRBJ1-5
size: .
V: TRBV18
D: .
CDR3: CASSPDGLSNQPQHF

J: TRBJ1-2
size: .
V: TRBV27
D: TRBD1
CDR3: CASSFDRGGGYTF

J: TRBJ2-6
size: once
V: TRBV27
D: .
CDR3: CASSLISGANVLTF

J: TRBJ1-5
size: .
V: TRBV10-3
D: .
CDR3: CAISESSSNQPQHF

J: TRBJ1-1
size: .
V: TRBV19
D: .
CDR3: CASSQNSNTEAFF

J: TRBJ1-6
size: .
V: TRBV27
D: .
CDR3: CASSFRGEGSPLHF

J: TRBJ1-1
size: .
V: TRBV29-1
D: TRBD1
CDR3: CSARQGANTEAFF

J: TRBJ2-7
size: .
V: TRBV5-1
D: .
CDR3: CASSLVATRYEQYF

J: TRBJ1-3
size: .
V: TRBV9
D: .
CDR3: CASSVDHGGGNTIYF

J: TRBJ2-7
size: .
V: TRBV4-1
D: .
CDR3: CASSQPGVGSSYEQYF

J: TRBJ1-4
size: many
V: TRBV18
D: TRBD1
CDR3: CASSPPGTGGEKLFF

J: TRBJ2-7
size: .
V: TRBV5-5
D: .
CDR3: CASRFATDYEQYF

J: TRBJ1-3
size: .
V: TRBV2
D: TRBD1
CDR3: CASRALQGANTIYF

J: TRBJ2-6
size: .
V: TRBV12-5
D: TRBD1
CDR3: CASGLVLGFRTGADRTGANVLTF

J: TRBJ2-5
size: .
V: TRBV29-1
D: TRBD1
CDR3: CSVRQGVRRETQYF

J: TRBJ2-2
size: .
V: TRBV29-1
D: TRBD1
CDR3: CSVQGTRTGELFF

J: TRBJ2-1
size: .
V: TRBV11-3
D: .
CDR3: CASSFTEDNYNEQFF

J: TRBJ1-1
size: .
V: TRBV6-5
D: .
CDR3: CASSYSKKGVSTEAFF

J: TRBJ1-6
size: .
V: TRBV30
D: .
CDR3: CAWSVLSGEGSPLHF

J: TRBJ2-1
size: .
V: TRBV6-4
D: TRBD2
CDR3: CASSADPGTSGVEQFF

J: TRBJ1-2
size: once
V: TRBV7-5
D: .
CDR3: CVRSLWAGQGTGYTF

J: TRBJ1-2
size: .
V: TRBV2
D: .
CDR3: CASTVVVSNYGYTF

J: TRBJ1-4
size: .
V: TRBV6-5
D: TRBD1
CDR3: CASSPTGTVNEKLFF